A single sample is the source of the 23 T cell receptor beta chains below, sequenced in a study of T cells after yellow fever vaccination. TCRdb redid the calling of the 5' RACE reads with MiXCR, one entry per CDR3 protein. The table has hundreds of thousands of distinct CDR3 sequences, less than 15% seen once. This sample comprised PBMCs, obtained on the day of the yellow fever booster vaccination. These receptor sequences come from a young man who received the YFV17D yellow fever vaccine.

This clonotype was counted between two and nine times. J is TRBJ2-2 and V is TRBV19; 14 bases are a match to TRBD2. Unmatched junction bases numbered 6, after V lost 7 bases and J lost 2 bases. This CDR3 has 17 amino acids. From germline, CDR1 is LNHDA and CDR2 SQIVND (reference sequence). CDR3 in DNA: TGTGCCAGTACCTCGGGACTAGCGGGAGTAAACACCGGGGAGCTGTTTTTT. Its translation: CASTSGLAGVNTGELFF. The whole variable domain, remainder taken from reference TRBV19 and TRBJ2-2, is DGGITQSPKYLFRKEGQNVTLSCEQNLNHDAMYWYRQDPGQGLRLIYYSQIVNDFQKGDIAEGYSVSREKKESFPLTVTSAQKNPTAFYLCASTSGLAGVNTGELFFGEGSRLTVL.

The V and J genes are TRBV29-1 and TRBJ1-2, with TRBD1 identical over 8 bases. Germline V lookup: CDR1 SQVTM, CDR2 ANQGSEA. Unmatched junction bases numbered 8, after V lost 6 bases and J lost 8 bases. CDR3 length equals 12 residues. The CDR3 region has the DNA TGCAGCGTGGTTCGGACAGGGTACGGCTACACCTTC. Translation gives CSVVRTGYGYTF.

V gene TRBV5-1 combines with J gene TRBJ1-1, with TRBD1 identical over 9 bases. The CDR3 is 15 amino acids. The germline V gene has CDR1 SGHRS and CDR2 YFSETQ. The V gene end was trimmed by 4 bases and the J gene end by 6 bases; junction bases not matched to a gene: 10. For the CDR3, the DNA is TGCGCCAGCAGCCTTACAGGGGGCGCGGGGGCTGAAGCTTTCTTT. It codes for CASSLTGGAGAEAFF.

In this sample, this clonotype turned up many times. The chain employs TRBV7-9 and TRBJ2-7; D is unresolved. This CDR3 is built from 13 residues. CDR1 is SEHNR, CDR2 FQNEAQ, per germline (reference sequence). V was shortened by 6 bases and J by 5 bases, with 14 bases between the two germline ends. This CDR3 is CASSQLRLHEQYF. For the CDR3, the DNA is TGTGCCAGCAGTCAGCTTCGACTCCACGAGCAGTACTTC.

The V call is TRBV9, the J call TRBJ2-7, with 7 bases identical to TRBD2. The junction had 6 bases not matched to a gene; V was cut back by 0 bases and J by 3 bases. The germline gives CDR1 SGDLS, CDR2 YYNGEE. This CDR3 has 15 amino acids. The CDR3 DNA is TGTGCCAGCAGCGTAGATCACGTAGCGGGCTACGAGCAGTACTTC. Encoded protein: CASSVDHVAGYEQYF.

This clonotype was found a few times. This chain joins TRBV7-2 and TRBJ2-5; D remains ambiguous. The V and J ends lost 5 bases and 4 bases respectively, with 20 bases between them. The CDR3 spans 16 residues. Germline lookup yields CDR1 SGHTA and CDR2 FQGNSA. The CDR3 coding sequence is TGTGCCAGCAGCCATTCAACGGGCCCCCTGGGAGAGACCCAGTACTTC. It yields the protein CASSHSTGPLGETQYF.

The V and J genes are TRBV5-5 and TRBJ2-3; 7 bases are shared with TRBD2. The V and J ends lost 4 bases and 7 bases, in that order; junction bases with no gene match: 12. The CDR3 spans 15 residues. Germline CDR1 SGHKS, CDR2 YYEKEE (reference sequence). Written as DNA, the CDR3 is TGTGCCAGCAGCCACGACGGTCTAGCGGCGAATACGCAGTATTTT. Its translation: CASSHDGLAANTQYF.

The genes are TRBV20-1 and TRBJ2-5; tentative D call: TRBD1 (6 bases). Germline CDR1 and CDR2: DFQATT and SNEGSKA (reference sequence). The V gene lost 3 bases and the J gene lost 5 bases, with 16 bases spanning the gap. The CDR3 is 14 residues long. The CDR3 sequence: CSARARGLAETQYF. CDR3 in DNA: TGCAGTGCTAGGGCGAGGGGGTTAGCGGAGACCCAGTACTTC.

Note on this clonotype: The junction departs from the called germline gene at one end, perhaps through a read error. V and J are TRBV20-1 and TRBJ2-1, with D possibly being TRBD1 or TRBD2 (5 bases each). The CDR3 is 16 residues long. CDR1 is DFQATT, CDR2 SNEGSKA, per germline (reference sequence). The CDR3, as DNA: TGCTGTGCTGGGGGTGGGACGACCTCCTCCTACAATGAGCAGTTCTTC. This sequence encodes CCAGGGTTSSYNEQFF.

Here the CDR3 reads CASSFLEFPDTQYF. CDR3 nucleotides: TGTGCCAGCAGCTTCTTAGAGTTTCCAGATACGCAGTATTTT. This chain links TRBV7-2 with TRBJ2-3; D uncertain. With 3 bases removed from V and 4 bases from J, the gap between germline ends came to 11 bases. Germline CDR1 reads SGHTA; CDR2 reads FQGNSA. This CDR3 region has 14 residues.

This chain joins TRBV5-5 and TRBJ2-5; D remains ambiguous. The CDR3 totals 12 residues. Between the trimmed V and J ends, which lost 5 bases and 5 bases, there was a span of 10 bases. CDR1 and CDR2 from the germline V gene are SGHKS and YYEKEE (reference sequence). The CDR3 bases are TGTGCCAGCAGTTTCGAAACGGAGACCCAGTACTTC. Its protein product is CASSFETETQYF.

The chain is built from TRBV20-1 and TRBJ2-5; 8 bases line up with TRBD2. CDR1 is DFQATT and CDR2 is SNEGSKA in the germline V gene (reference sequence). V was clipped by 6 bases and J by 5 bases; unmatched bases: 8. CDR3 length: 13 amino acids. The CDR3 nucleotides are TGCAGTGCCGCCCGCAGCGGGAGTGAGACCCAGTACTTC. Encoded protein: CSAARSGSETQYF.

The gene calls are TRBV6-1 and TRBJ2-5; D gene uncertain. Germline V gene lookup returns CDR1 MNHNS and CDR2 SASEGT. V lost 7 bases and J lost 2, with 14 bases in between. CDR3 size: 14 residues. CDR3 nucleotides: TGTGCCAGCACTCCTCAAGGCTCACAAGAGACCCAGTACTTC. Its translation: CASTPQGSQETQYF.

V and J are TRBV29-1 and TRBJ2-1; D possibly corresponds to TRBD2 (5 bases). Germline lookup yields CDR1 SQVTM and CDR2 ANQGSEA. This CDR3 has 13 residues. The V and J ends lost 1 base and 5 bases respectively, with 9 bases between them. DNA of the CDR3: TGCAGCGTTGAAGGGAGCGGACACAATGAGCAGTTCTTC. Amino acid sequence: CSVEGSGHNEQFF.

This chain links TRBV19 with TRBJ1-5; TRBD1 aligns across 8 bases. The CDR3 runs to 15 residues. Unmatched junction bases numbered 3, after V lost 4 bases and J lost 1 base. Germline V gene data show CDR1 as LNHDA and CDR2 as SQIVND (reference sequence). The CDR3, as DNA: TGTGCCAGTAGTACGGACAGGGCCAGCAATCAGCCCCAGCATTTT. Its protein product is CASSTDRASNQPQHF.

The genes are TRBV5-1 and TRBJ2-2, with a possible D match to TRBD1 (6 bases). V dropped 4 bases and J dropped 1 base, with 17 bases sitting between them. The CDR3 is made up of 17 amino acids. Germline CDR1 reads SGHRS; CDR2 reads YFSETQ. CDR3 sequence (DNA): TGCGCCAGCAGCCAATTCCAGGGGAACTTGAACACCGGGGAGCTGTTTTTT. Its protein is CASSQFQGNLNTGELFF. The full variable domain, its missing parts supplied by reference TRBV5-1 and TRBJ2-2, is KAGVTQTPRYLIKTRGQQVTLSCSPISGHRSVSWYQQTPGQGLQFLFEYFSETQRNKGNFPGRFSGRQFSNSRSEMNVSTLELGDSALYLCASSQFQGNLNTGELFFGEGSRLTVL.

V is TRBV18 and J is TRBJ2-1, with D maybe TRBD2 (6 bases). CDR1 is KGHSH and CDR2 is LQKENI in the germline V gene. V gave up 1 base and J gave up 7 bases, with 14 bases separating them. CDR3 length: 15 residues. This CDR3 reads CASSPRSGEGNEQFF. In nucleotides, the CDR3 is TGTGCCAGCTCACCACGGTCGGGAGAGGGGAATGAGCAGTTCTTC.

CDR3 bases: TGTGCCACCAGCAGAGATAGGAGCGGGATTTACAATGAGCAGTTCTTC. Translating it yields CATSRDRSGIYNEQFF. The chain combines TRBV15 with TRBJ2-1; 7 nucleotides match TRBD2. The V segment lost 0 bases and the J segment 4 bases; nucleotides outside the gene matches: 6. Germline assignment: CDR1 LNHNV and CDR2 YYDKDF (reference sequence). CDR3 length: 16 residues.

The J gene is TRBJ2-3, the V gene TRBV27, with 13 bases fitting TRBD2. There are 15 residues in the CDR3. V was clipped by 7 bases and J by 3 bases; unmatched bases: 4. Germline CDR1 reads MNHEY; CDR2 reads SMNVEV (reference sequence). CDR3 loop: CASKLTSGRTDTQYF. The CDR3 DNA follows: TGTGCCAGCAAGCTGACTAGCGGGAGGACAGATACGCAGTATTTT.

A few counts support this clonotype. This chain uses TRBV20-1 with TRBJ2-1, with D perhaps TRBD2 (5 bases). V lost 7 bases and J lost 5, with 15 bases in between. The CDR3 is made up of 13 amino acids. CDR1 is DFQATT, CDR2 SNEGSKA, per germline (reference sequence). The CDR3 DNA sequence: TGCAGTGTTCCCACATTAGCGAACAATGAGCAGTTCTTC. Amino acids: CSVPTLANNEQFF.

This clonotype occurred once. This sequence joins TRBV15 and TRBJ2-6; D uncertain. This CDR3 region has 16 residues. Trimming cost V 0 bases and J 3 bases, with 9 bases left between them. Germline V gene lookup returns CDR1 LNHNV and CDR2 YYDKDF (reference sequence). The CDR3 nucleotides are TGTGCCACCAGCAGAGATTGGCGAGGTGGGGCCAACGTCCTGACTTTC. It yields the protein CATSRDWRGGANVLTF.

This chain connects TRBV10-3 to TRBJ2-3; 8 bases are a match to TRBD1. The CDR3 spans 15 residues. V trimming: 6 bases; J trimming: 1 base; junction bases outside the gene matches: 6. Germline loops: CDR1 ENHRY, CDR2 SYGVKD. The CDR3 reads CAIRRDRGGTDTQYF. The CDR3, as DNA: TGTGCCATCAGGAGAGACAGGGGTGGCACAGATACGCAGTATTTT.

Worth noting for this clonotype: Mismatch with germline at one junction end may stem from a read error. The rearrangement links TRBV5-1 to TRBJ2-2, with D hard to call. The germline CDR1 and CDR2 sequences are SGHRS and YFSETQ. This CDR3 is 12 amino acids long. CDR3 in DNA: TGCGTCAGCAGCTGGAGTTCCGGGGAGCTGTTTTTT. Translation gives CVSSWSSGELFF.